This T cell receptor beta chain was sequenced during a study of naive and memory T cell subsets. V was shortened by 6 bases and J by 5 bases, with 14 bases between the two germline ends. CDR3 size: 13 residues. Germline CDR1 and CDR2: MNHEY and SVGAGI. Both TRBC1 and TRBC2 were covered by a beta constant-region primer of two equimolar oligonucleotides. TCRdb reanalysed the UMI-ligation and nested PCR reads using MiXCR and keeps one entry per CDR3 protein. The sample has 130,000 to 150,000 distinct CDR3 sequences; about 17% are singletons. This clonotype was observed a few times. The TCR was taken from a human donor in good health. The sample was naive CD4+ T cells from blood. The chain is built from TRBV6-5 and TRBJ2-7; D perhaps matches TRBD2 (5 bases). This chain's CDR3 is CASSSLPRDEQYF. CDR3 sequence (DNA): TGTGCCAGCAGCTCTCTCCCGAGGGACGAGCAGTACTTC.